The T cell receptor (beta chain) described here comes from a study of human T cells and chemical hapten exposure. As concerns this clonotype: A single base separates this from a much larger clone, so it may be a read error.

Time point reported: pre-sensitization, week 0. Treatment meaning: therapeutic diphenylcyclopropenone sensitization with weekly scalp DPC. Donors were 18 to 70-year-old alopecia patients suitable for DPC. The germline V gene encodes CDR1 MNHEY and CDR2 SVGAGI. The CDR3 totals 12 residues. TCRdb reanalysed the RACE reads using MiXCR and keeps one entry per CDR3 protein. The profile covers over 300,000 distinct CDR3 sequences, with 4.5% to 5.5% appearing a single time and just over 2.5% taken by the ten largest. This chain joins TRBV6-5 and TRBJ2-7; D is unresolved. The TCR comes from a woman aged 45 to 65 with alopecia areata. Some clones in this sample may be carry-over from other donors' samples. This sample comprised whole blood, obtained in connection with sensitization to the hapten diphenylcyclopropenone (DPC). The CDR3 sequence: CTSRSYSNEQYF. The CDR3 nucleotides read TGTACCAGCAGATCGTACAGCAACGAGCAGTACTTC.